Reported below is one TCR beta chain. The antigen is unknown. Primers for the PCR totalled 60 Vbeta and 13 Jbeta. This table comes from immunoSEQ multiplex PCR, and its TCRdb copy is limited to in-frame clones, with some not included. The sample holds around 150,000 clones, roughly 84% seen once. The data stem from a study of cytomegalovirus exposure and HLA in healthy donors. Overall study results and limits: Accurate HLA-A and HLA-B prediction from TCR beta sequences was reported for most subjects. Analysis was carried out at a later point, and it linked a missense DCLRE1C variant to TCR beta V- and J-gene trimming. In a later analysis, roughly 17,000 TCR beta sequences were associated with HLA alleles at 0.05 false discovery rate. The analysis excluded some indistinguishable V segments, including TRBV6-2 and TRBV6-3.

V gave up 0 bases and J gave up 8 bases, with 12 bases separating them. The CDR3 covers 14 residues. Germline CDR1 reads SGHRS; CDR2 reads YFSETQ. The clonotype was recovered from a man aged 18 to 35 in good health and CMV-seropositive. The sequencing input was PBMCs. J is TRBJ1-3 and V is TRBV5-1; D is unresolved. The CDR3 is CASSLGPIGYTIYF. The CDR3 DNA reads as TGCGCCAGCAGCTTGGGGCCAATTGGTTACACCATATATTTT.